The rows below give T cell receptor beta chains drawn from one sample of a study of CD8 T cells in ankylosing spondylitis. Via MiXCR, TCRdb re-called the 5' RACE reads, giving one row per CDR3 protein. The sample shows 750,000 to 850,000 distinct CDR3 sequences, roughly 10% of them seen only once. What was sequenced was blood, either unsorted or a sorted T cell fraction (not recorded which). The receptors come from a male donor with ankylosing spondylitis. Both conserved end residues are trimmed from each CDR3. Each record gives: J gene, V gene, clone size, CDR3 protein. Clone size is given for some rows only: seen once, a few or many times, or a class if the clone is expanded.

j_gene: TRBJ1-2; v_gene: TRBV7-2; abundance: many; CDR3aa: ASSPSGFGGYT
j_gene: TRBJ2-1; v_gene: TRBV4-2; abundance: NA; CDR3aa: ASSQVFDRPGFNEQF
j_gene: TRBJ2-3; v_gene: TRBV5-4; abundance: NA; CDR3aa: ASSVRDGSTDTQY
j_gene: TRBJ2-7; v_gene: TRBV10-1; abundance: NA; CDR3aa: ASTGMYYEQY
j_gene: TRBJ2-3; v_gene: TRBV18; abundance: NA; CDR3aa: ASSTQADTQY
j_gene: TRBJ2-7; v_gene: TRBV28; abundance: NA; CDR3aa: ATNWDVSPYEQY
j_gene: TRBJ2-7; v_gene: TRBV6-5; abundance: few; CDR3aa: ASSSPRTSRFSYEQY
j_gene: TRBJ2-7; v_gene: TRBV29-1; abundance: few; CDR3aa: SVDPGTGIYEQY
j_gene: TRBJ1-4; v_gene: TRBV14; abundance: few; CDR3aa: ASSQSGGSEKLF
j_gene: TRBJ2-3; v_gene: TRBV20-1; abundance: few; CDR3aa: SALVRIRLAGFLDTQY
j_gene: TRBJ2-1; v_gene: TRBV27; abundance: NA; CDR3aa: ASSLRQGALSSYNEQF
j_gene: TRBJ1-2; v_gene: TRBV5-1; abundance: NA; CDR3aa: ASSHGTFRDGYT
j_gene: TRBJ1-1; v_gene: TRBV10-3; abundance: NA; CDR3aa: AISNGVGTEAF
j_gene: TRBJ1-4; v_gene: TRBV7-2; abundance: NA; CDR3aa: ASSLIHMEEKLF
j_gene: TRBJ2-7; v_gene: TRBV7-2; abundance: NA; CDR3aa: ASSFLTESYEQY
j_gene: TRBJ1-1; v_gene: TRBV10-3; abundance: few; CDR3aa: AISAGPPGGTEAF
j_gene: TRBJ2-7; v_gene: TRBV20-1; abundance: NA; CDR3aa: SARDQTSGSYEQY
j_gene: TRBJ1-5; v_gene: TRBV7-2; abundance: NA; CDR3aa: ASSSKTGLGQPQH
j_gene: TRBJ2-7; v_gene: TRBV6-2/TRBV6-3; abundance: NA; CDR3aa: ASSWPRTTGISYEQY